This is a list of T cell receptor beta chains from one sample in a study of T cell repertoires in cytomegalovirus infection. TCRdb re-analysed the reads in MiXCR, keeping a single row per CDR3 protein. The repertoire holds approximately 190,000 distinct CDR3 sequences, with about 28% as singletons. Sequencing used PBMCs. These receptors were collected from a human donor in good health (CMV status not recorded). Some clones in this sample may be carry-over from other donors' samples. The CDR3 runs from the conserved cysteine through the conserved F or W. Each record gives: D gene, clone size, J gene, V gene, CDR3 protein, CDR3 DNA. The D gene is left open where the match is weak. Not every row has a clone size; where given, it reads once, few, many or a size class.

>.|.|TRBJ2-3|TRBV3-1
CASSQARGRGDTQYF
TGTGCCAGCAGCCAAGCACGGGGGCGGGGAGATACGCAGTATTTT
>.|few|TRBJ1-1|TRBV19
CASSPRQDKNTEAFF
TGTGCCAGTAGTCCCCGACAGGACAAGAACACTGAAGCTTTCTTT
>TRBD2|few|TRBJ2-2|TRBV6-1
CASSVAGAVTGELFF
TGTGCCAGCAGTGTAGCGGGGGCCGTCACCGGGGAGCTGTTTTTT
>TRBD1|many|TRBJ1-1|TRBV19
CASSRDRGLSNTEAFF
TGTGCCAGTAGCAGGGACAGGGGGCTTTCGAACACTGAAGCTTTCTTT
>TRBD1|.|TRBJ2-7|TRBV7-2
CASSFTGGRNKQYF
TGTGCCAGCAGCTTTACAGGGGGCAGGAACAAGCAGTACTTC
>.|few|TRBJ1-1|TRBV29-1
CSGKTGENTEAFF
TGCAGCGGAAAGACAGGAGAAAACACTGAAGCTTTCTTT
>TRBD2|few|TRBJ2-3|TRBV6-2/TRBV6-3
CASSFGGGDTQYF
TGTGCCAGCAGTTTCGGCGGGGGAGATACGCAGTATTTT
>.|.|TRBJ1-3|TRBV7-2
CASSLRLRRNVSHTIYF
TGTGCCAGCAGCTTACGTCTGCGCAGGAATGTTTCACACACCATATATTTT
>.|.|TRBJ2-2|TRBV7-3
CASSLSRGANTGELFF
TGTGCCAGCAGCTTATCGCGGGGCGCGAACACCGGGGAGCTGTTTTTT
>.|few|TRBJ1-6|TRBV15
CATSRIQGPNSPLHF
TGTGCCACCAGCAGGATTCAAGGACCGAATTCACCCCTCCACTTT
>.|few|TRBJ2-1|TRBV7-9
CASTSPLGSEQFF
TGTGCCAGCACCTCCCCCCTGGGAAGTGAGCAGTTCTTC
>.|few|TRBJ1-3|TRBV12-5
CASGLGTTSGNTIYF
TGTGCTAGTGGTTTGGGGACAACTTCTGGAAACACCATATATTTT
>.|many|TRBJ2-3|TRBV7-2
CASSLAGTSTDTQYF
TGTGCCAGCAGCTTAGCGGGGACTAGCACAGATACGCAGTATTTT
>.|.|TRBJ2-7|TRBV4-1
CASSQEITHAYEQYF
TGCGCCAGCAGCCAAGAAATCACCCACGCCTACGAGCAGTACTTC
>.|.|TRBJ2-3|TRBV20-1
CSARTADTQYF
TGCAGTGCCCGGACAGCAGATACGCAGTATTTT
>TRBD1|few|TRBJ2-2|TRBV12-5
CASGTGQDYTGELFF
TGTGCTAGTGGGACAGGACAGGATTACACCGGGGAGCTGTTTTTT
>.|.|TRBJ2-5|TRBV29-1
CSVVGGVGTQYF
TGCAGCGTTGTAGGAGGGGTTGGGACCCAGTACTTC
>TRBD1|few|TRBJ2-5|TRBV14
CASTSGQGEYQETQYF
TGTGCCAGCACCTCCGGACAGGGAGAGTACCAAGAGACCCAGTACTTC
>.|.|TRBJ2-5|TRBV2
CASRREKQETQYF
TGTGCCAGCAGGAGGGAAAAGCAAGAGACCCAGTACTTC
>TRBD1|many|TRBJ2-7|TRBV7-8
CASSLRRGTGGSEQYF
TGTGCCAGCAGCTTAAGGCGCGGGACAGGGGGGAGCGAGCAGTACTTC
>.|.|TRBJ1-1|TRBV5-4
CASSFNGNTEAFF
TGTGCCAGCAGCTTTAATGGGAACACTGAAGCTTTCTTT
>.|.|TRBJ2-7|TRBV19
CASSHNRRGMEEQYF
TGTGCCAGTAGCCATAACCGGCGTGGTATGGAAGAGCAGTACTTC
>.|few|TRBJ1-5|TRBV7-2
CASSLEIRQPQHF
TGTGCCAGCAGCTTAGAAATCCGTCAGCCCCAGCATTTT
>.|many|TRBJ2-1|TRBV7-6
CASSSFVGPPRNEQFF
TGTGCCAGCAGCTCCTTTGTTGGGCCTCCTCGAAATGAGCAGTTCTTC
>TRBD2|.|TRBJ2-1|TRBV5-1
CASSLGAGTTDEQFF
TGCGCCAGCAGCTTAGGAGCGGGGACTACGGATGAGCAGTTCTTC
>.|few|TRBJ2-1|TRBV20-1
CSAPQLGVSSYNEQFF
TGCAGTGCTCCTCAATTAGGGGTCAGCTCCTACAATGAGCAGTTCTTC
>.|medium-sized|TRBJ1-3|TRBV7-2
CASRPSSGNTIYF
TGTGCCAGCAGGCCCAGTTCTGGAAACACCATATATTTT
>.|few|TRBJ2-3|TRBV12-3/TRBV12-4
CASSPNRADTQYF
TGTGCCAGCAGTCCCAACAGGGCGGATACGCAGTATTTT
>.|.|TRBJ2-6|TRBV7-3
CASSLMANSGANVLTF
TGTGCCAGCAGCTTAATGGCAAACTCGGGGGCCAACGTCCTGACTTTC
>.|.|TRBJ1-1|TRBV19
CASSIGWNTEAFF
TGTGCCAGTAGTATAGGGTGGAACACTGAAGCTTTCTTT
>.|few|TRBJ2-1|TRBV20-1
CSASPGPPYNEQFF
TGCAGTGCTTCACCGGGACCCCCCTACAATGAGCAGTTCTTC
>.|many|TRBJ1-5|TRBV7-9
CASSFSGIWEPQHF
TGTGCCAGCAGCTTTTCAGGGATCTGGGAGCCCCAGCATTTT
>.|few|TRBJ2-1|TRBV3-1
CASSQVGRGFSYNEQFF
TGTGCCAGCAGCCAAGTCGGTCGGGGTTTCTCCTACAATGAGCAGTTCTTC
>TRBD2|once|TRBJ2-3|TRBV20-1
CSARDRLAGGTDTQYF
TGCAGTGCTAGAGATCGTCTAGCGGGGGGCACAGATACGCAGTATTTT
>.|.|TRBJ2-1|TRBV30
CAWSDRDGYNEQFF
TGTGCCTGGAGTGACCGGGACGGCTACAATGAGCAGTTCTTC
>.|.|TRBJ2-7|TRBV7-9
CASSSRGGGINEQYF
TGTGCCAGCAGCTCGCGGGGCGGAGGGATCAACGAGCAGTACTTC